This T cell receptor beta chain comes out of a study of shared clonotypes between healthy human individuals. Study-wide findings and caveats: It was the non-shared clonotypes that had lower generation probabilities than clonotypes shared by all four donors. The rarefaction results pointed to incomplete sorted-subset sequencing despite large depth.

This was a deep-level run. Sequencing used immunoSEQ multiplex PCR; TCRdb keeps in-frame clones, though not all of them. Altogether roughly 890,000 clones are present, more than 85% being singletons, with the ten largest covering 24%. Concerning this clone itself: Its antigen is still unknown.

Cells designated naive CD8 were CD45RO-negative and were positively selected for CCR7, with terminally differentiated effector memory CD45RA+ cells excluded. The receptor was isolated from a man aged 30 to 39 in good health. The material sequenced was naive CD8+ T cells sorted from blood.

CDR3 protein: CASSFPRTGGKYEQFF. CDR3 sequence (DNA): TGTGCCAGCAGTTTTCCCCGGACAGGGGGCAAATATGAGCAGTTCTTC. This chain joins TRBV28 and TRBJ2-1, with 11 bases identical to TRBD1. Germline CDR1 is MDHEN and CDR2 is SYDVKM. The CDR3 covers 16 residues. V trimming: 3 bases; J trimming: 8 bases; junction bases outside the gene matches: 9.